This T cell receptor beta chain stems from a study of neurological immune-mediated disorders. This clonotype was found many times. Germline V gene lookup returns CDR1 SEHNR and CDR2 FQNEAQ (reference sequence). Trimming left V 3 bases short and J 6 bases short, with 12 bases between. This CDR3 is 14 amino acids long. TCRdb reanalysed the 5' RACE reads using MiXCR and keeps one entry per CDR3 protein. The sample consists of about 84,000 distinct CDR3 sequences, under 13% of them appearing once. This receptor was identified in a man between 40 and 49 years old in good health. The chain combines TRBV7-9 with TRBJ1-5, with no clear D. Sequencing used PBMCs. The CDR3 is CASSLGGNSQPQHF. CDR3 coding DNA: TGTGCCAGCAGCTTGGGAGGGAATTCTCAGCCCCAGCATTTT. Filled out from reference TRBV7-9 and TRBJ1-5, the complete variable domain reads DTGVSQNPRHKITKRGQNVTFRCDPISEHNRLYWYRQTLGQGPEFLTYFQNEAQLEKSRLLSDRFSAERPKGSFSTLEIQRTEQGDSAMYLCASSLGGNSQPQHFGDGTRLSIL.